This T cell receptor (beta chain) was documented in a study of blood T cell repertoires in COVID-19. Across the whole study: COVID-19 samples from acute and convalescent phases originated in the United States, Italy and Spain. PBMCs, B-cell-depleted T cells, or T cells were the source of the cDNA or gDNA that made up the material.

The assay was immunoSEQ multiplex PCR, and TCRdb's table has in-frame clones only and misses some. The table shows 500,000 or so clones, with 87% occurring only once. Per the germline V gene, CDR1 is GTSNPN and CDR2 is SVGIG (reference sequence). The CDR3 runs to 13 residues. With 2 bases clipped from V and 4 bases from J, the junction kept 3 bases outside the gene matches. Everyone who took part was roughly 18 to 100 years old, and they came from 20 to 25 US areas. Recovery meant two consecutive negative NP/OP PCR tests, professional clearance, or resolved symptoms. The sequenced material came from PBMCs or T cells enriched from blood (not recorded which). The receptor was derived from a woman younger than 35 who had recovered from COVID-19. The chain employs TRBV30 and TRBJ1-2, with TRBD1 matching over 8 bases. The CDR3 sequence is CAWSFQGAYGYTF. CDR3 sequence (DNA): TGTGCCTGGAGTTTTCAGGGGGCCTATGGCTACACCTTC.